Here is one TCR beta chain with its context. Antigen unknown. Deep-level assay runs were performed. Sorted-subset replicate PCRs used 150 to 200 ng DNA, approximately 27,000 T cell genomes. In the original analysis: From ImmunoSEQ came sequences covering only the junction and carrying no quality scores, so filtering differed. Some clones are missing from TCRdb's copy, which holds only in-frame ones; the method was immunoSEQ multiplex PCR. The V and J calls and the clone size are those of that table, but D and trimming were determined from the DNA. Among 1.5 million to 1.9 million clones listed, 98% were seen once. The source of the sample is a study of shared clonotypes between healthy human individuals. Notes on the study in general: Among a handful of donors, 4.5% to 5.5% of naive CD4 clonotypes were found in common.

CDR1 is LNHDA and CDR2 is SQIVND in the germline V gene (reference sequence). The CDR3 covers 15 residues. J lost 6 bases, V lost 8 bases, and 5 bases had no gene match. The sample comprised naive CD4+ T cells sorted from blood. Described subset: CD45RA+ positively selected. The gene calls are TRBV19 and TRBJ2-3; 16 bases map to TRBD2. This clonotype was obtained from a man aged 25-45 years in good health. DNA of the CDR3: TGTGCCAGTGGGACTAGCGGGAGGGCTTATGATACGCAGTATTTT. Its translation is CASGTSGRAYDTQYF.